This T cell receptor (beta chain) was identified during a study of T cells in Graves' hyperthyroidism and ophthalmopathy. The wider study: Blood was drawn when the patient was first diagnosed and still untreated. General study findings and limits: Most thyroid-expanded clonotypes above 0.001 were also found in blood.

Remarks on this clonotype: As yet, its antigen is unknown.

Ophthalmopathy cases met thresholds of Clinical Activity Score at least 3, NOSPECS grade at least 4 and duration under 3 months. The CDR3 sequence is 13 residues long. CDR1 is MNHNS, CDR2 SASEGT, per germline. V shed 7 bases and J shed 4 bases, with 11 bases lying between them. RNA transcripts provided the source from which TCR beta CDR3 regions were amplified. RT-PCR in the first round (using the HTBI primer set) targeted the TCR CDR3. TCRdb fed the multiplex PCR reads into MiXCR, producing one record per CDR3 protein. The sample holds 400,000 to 550,000 distinct CDR3 sequences, approximately 25% seen once.

The sequence was obtained from a woman under 40 with Graves' ophthalmopathy. The rearrangement uses TRBV6-1 and TRBJ1-5; D remains ambiguous. Sequencing was done on a sample of blood. DNA for the CDR3: TGTGCCAGCAACACCAATCTGAATCAGCCCCAGCATTTT. Translation gives CASNTNLNQPQHF.